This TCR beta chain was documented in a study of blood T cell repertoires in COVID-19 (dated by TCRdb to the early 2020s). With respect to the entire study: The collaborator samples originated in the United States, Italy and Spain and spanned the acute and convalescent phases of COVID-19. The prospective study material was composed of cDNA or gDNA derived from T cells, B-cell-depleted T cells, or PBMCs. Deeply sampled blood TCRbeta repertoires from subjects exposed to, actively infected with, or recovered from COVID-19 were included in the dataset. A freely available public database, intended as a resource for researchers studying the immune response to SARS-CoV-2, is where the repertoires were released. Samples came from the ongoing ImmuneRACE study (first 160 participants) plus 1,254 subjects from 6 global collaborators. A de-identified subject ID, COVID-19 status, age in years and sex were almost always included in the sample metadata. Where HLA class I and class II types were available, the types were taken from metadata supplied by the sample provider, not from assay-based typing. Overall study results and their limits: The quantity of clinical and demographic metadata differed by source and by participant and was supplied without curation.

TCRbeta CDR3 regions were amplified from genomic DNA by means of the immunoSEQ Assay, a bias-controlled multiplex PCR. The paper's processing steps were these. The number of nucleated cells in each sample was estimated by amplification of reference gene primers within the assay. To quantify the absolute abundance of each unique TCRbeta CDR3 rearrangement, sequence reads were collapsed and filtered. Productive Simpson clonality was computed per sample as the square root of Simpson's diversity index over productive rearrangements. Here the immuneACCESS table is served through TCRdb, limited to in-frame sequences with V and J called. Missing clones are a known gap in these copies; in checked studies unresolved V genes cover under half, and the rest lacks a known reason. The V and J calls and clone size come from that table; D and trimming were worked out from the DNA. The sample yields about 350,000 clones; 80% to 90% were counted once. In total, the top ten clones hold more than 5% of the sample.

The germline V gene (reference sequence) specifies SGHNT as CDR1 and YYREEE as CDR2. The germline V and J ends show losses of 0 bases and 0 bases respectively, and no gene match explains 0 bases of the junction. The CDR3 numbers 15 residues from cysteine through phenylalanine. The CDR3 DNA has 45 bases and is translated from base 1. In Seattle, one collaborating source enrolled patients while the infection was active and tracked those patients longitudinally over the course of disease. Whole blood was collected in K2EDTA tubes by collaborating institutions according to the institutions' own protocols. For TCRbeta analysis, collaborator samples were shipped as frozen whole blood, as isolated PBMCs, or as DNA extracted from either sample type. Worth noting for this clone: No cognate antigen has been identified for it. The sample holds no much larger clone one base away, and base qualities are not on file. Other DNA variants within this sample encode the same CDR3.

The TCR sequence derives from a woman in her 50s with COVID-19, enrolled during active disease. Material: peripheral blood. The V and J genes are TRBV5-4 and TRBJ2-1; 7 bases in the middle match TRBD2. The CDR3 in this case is CASSLGGGSYNEQFF. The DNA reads TGTGCCAGCAGCTTGGGCGGGGGCTCCTACAATGAGCAGTTCTTC.